Sequencing of this TCR beta chain was carried out in a study of Graves' ophthalmopathy and Graves' hyperthyroidism. The CDR3 totals 15 residues. The V end was cut by 4 bases, the J end by 4 bases, with 14 bases between. CDR1 is MNHNS, CDR2 SASEGT, per germline. As the template, RNA transcripts were used to amplify TCR beta CDR3 regions. An initial RT-PCR round employing HTBI primers preceded a second-round multiplex PCR. TCRdb re-derived calls from the multiplex PCR reads in MiXCR, one entry per CDR3 protein. The repertoire holds 600,000 to 650,000 distinct CDR3 sequences, with about 20% as singletons.

The receptor was isolated from a woman between 18 and 30 years old with stable Graves' hyperthyroidism. Some clones in this sample may be carry-over from other donors' samples. The sample taken for sequencing was peripheral blood. This chain links TRBV6-1 with TRBJ1-5; D possibly corresponds to TRBD1 (5 bases). CDR3 sequence (DNA): TGTGCCAGCAGTGGTGGGACGCTAGGGAATCAGCCCCAGCATTTT. Translated: CASSGGTLGNQPQHF.